What follows are 20 T cell receptor beta chains derived from one specimen sequenced in a study of radiation and T cells in renal cell carcinoma. Assay used: immunoSEQ multiplex PCR; TCRdb lists only in-frame clones, some missing. Among about 12,000 clones listed, about 71% were seen once. Treatment denoted: treatment-naive control, cytoreductive nephrectomy. This material consisted of tumor tissue, taken from a patient whose treatment was nephrectomy without radiotherapy. The source is a woman of 80 years or more with renal cell carcinoma.

The chain recombines TRBV6-5 with TRBJ2-7; D is tentatively TRBD1 or TRBD2 (5 bases each). With 0 bases removed from V and 3 bases from J, the gap between germline ends came to 12 bases. CDR3 size: 15 residues. The germline CDR1 and CDR2 sequences are MNHEY and SVGAGI. CDR3 sequence: CASSYSVGTLYEQYF. The CDR3 DNA reads TGTGCCAGCAGTTACTCGGTCGGGACCCTCTACGAGCAGTACTTC.

This rearrangement joins TRBV7-5 to TRBJ2-7; TRBD2 reflects the table's D call only, with no check against the DNA. TRBV7-5 is a known pseudogene. The CDR3 contains 14 residues. The CDR3 region has the DNA TGTGCCAGAAGCTATACTAGCGGACCCACTGAGCAGTACGTC. It codes for CARSYTSGPTEQYV.

The chain joins TRBV7-6 to TRBJ1-1; 12 positions match TRBD1. The germline gives CDR1 SGHVS, CDR2 FNYEAQ. The CDR3 runs to 16 residues. The V segment lost 2 bases and the J segment 4 bases; nucleotides outside the gene matches: 5. Here the CDR3 reads CASSLWGQGARTEAFF. CDR3 nucleotide sequence: TGTGCCAGCAGCTTATGGGGACAGGGGGCTCGCACTGAAGCTTTCTTT.

This clone was seen a few times. The chain combines TRBV11-2 with TRBJ1-2, with D tentatively TRBD1 (5 bases). Trimming left V 6 bases short and J 2 bases short, with 13 bases between. This CDR3 contains 14 residues. Per germline, CDR1 SGHAT and CDR2 FQNNGV. The CDR3, as DNA: TGTGCCAGCAGTACGTCATGGGGGAACTATGGCTACACCTTC. Protein product: CASSTSWGNYGYTF.

V usage is TRBV5-1 and J usage is TRBJ2-5; TRBD2 matches at 8 bases. This CDR3 contains 13 residues. Germline lookup yields CDR1 SGHRS and CDR2 YFSETQ. The J segment lost 4 bases and the V segment lost 4 bases, leaving 3 bases of the junction unmatched. The CDR3 here is CASSREGLETQYF. The CDR3 nucleotides read TGCGCCAGCAGCCGGGAGGGGCTAGAGACCCAGTACTTC.

The chain is built from TRBV18 and TRBJ2-2; D tentatively fits TRBD1 or TRBD2 (6 bases each). CDR1 and CDR2 (germline): KGHSH, LQKENI. The CDR3 totals 16 residues. V was cut by 2 bases and J by 5 bases, with 15 bases left in between. The chain's CDR3 is CASSPSRQEGTGELFF. CDR3 nucleotides: TGTGCCAGCTCACCAAGTAGACAGGAGGGAACCGGGGAGCTGTTTTTT.

The chain links TRBV6-6 to TRBJ2-5, with D unclear. The V and J ends lost 6 bases and 2 bases respectively, with 13 bases between them. The CDR3 sequence is 14 residues long. Germline V gene lookup returns CDR1 MNHNY and CDR2 SVGAGI (reference sequence). CDR3 sequence: CASREGRNQETQYF. DNA of the CDR3: TGTGCCAGCAGGGAAGGACGGAATCAAGAGACCCAGTACTTC.

The chain links TRBV7-9 to TRBJ2-5; D assignment may be TRBD1 or TRBD2 (6 bases each). CDR1 and CDR2 from the germline V gene are SEHNR and FQNEAQ (reference sequence). The V and J ends lost 0 bases and 5 bases respectively, with 10 bases between them. This CDR3 comprises 14 residues. The CDR3 sequence: CASSLALGGETQYF. The CDR3 DNA is TGTGCCAGCAGCTTAGCGCTAGGGGGGGAGACCCAGTACTTC.

The V call is TRBV5-1, the J call TRBJ2-7; 9 bases fit TRBD1. V lost 5 bases, J lost 7 bases, and 1 base stayed unmatched. The CDR3 is 11 residues long. Looked up from germline, CDR1 is SGHRS and CDR2 is YFSETQ. The CDR3 coding sequence is TGCGCCAGCAGGGACAGGGGAGAGCAGTACTTC. Residues: CASRDRGEQYF.

This chain connects TRBV5-4 to TRBJ2-1; tentative D call: TRBD2 (5 bases). V was clipped by 4 bases and J by 3 bases, with 14 bases between them. Germline values: CDR1 SGHNT, CDR2 YYREEE (reference sequence). This CDR3 region has 15 residues. CDR3 nucleotides: TGTGCCAGCAGCGCGCCTTCCGGGAACTACAATGAGCAGTTCTTC. Amino acid sequence: CASSAPSGNYNEQFF.

The chain has TRBV4-3 and TRBJ2-1; 12 bases map to TRBD2. V lost 2 bases to trimming and J lost 10 bases; unmatched junction nucleotides: 12. The CDR3 covers 17 residues. CDR1 LGHNA and CDR2 YSLEER come from the germline V gene. This chain's CDR3 is CASSQYPPSGGAGEQFF. The CDR3 coding sequence is TGCGCCAGCAGCCAATACCCACCTAGCGGGGGGGCTGGGGAGCAGTTCTTC.

The chain links TRBV7-8 to TRBJ2-2; D perhaps matches TRBD1 (6 bases). Looked up from germline, CDR1 is SGHVS and CDR2 is FQNEAQ. The CDR3 sequence is 13 residues long. V was pared by 4 bases and J by 5 bases, with 8 bases between. The DNA for the CDR3 is TGTGCCAGCAGCTCAGGGGTTACCGGGGAGCTGTTTTTT. Protein: CASSSGVTGELFF.

The chain carries TRBV19 and TRBJ2-2; D is unresolved. Germline V CDR1 and CDR2: LNHDA, SQIVND (reference sequence). V was cut by 5 bases and J by 7 bases, with 17 bases left in between. The CDR3 runs to 15 residues. The CDR3 DNA follows: TGTGCCAGTAGTTCAGTCAGGTTTGTTGGCGGGGAGCTGTTTTTT. This translates into CASSSVRFVGGELFF.

This chain connects TRBV2 to TRBJ2-2; TRBD1 aligns across 11 bases. The CDR3 is 19 amino acids. J lost 8 bases, V lost 7 bases, and 21 bases had no gene match. From germline, CDR1 is SNHLY and CDR2 FYNNEI. CDR3 region: CASNSGTGRTGGRIGELFF. CDR3 nucleotide sequence: TGTGCCAGCAACTCCGGGACAGGCCGGACAGGGGGCCGAATTGGGGAGCTGTTTTTT.

In nucleotides, the CDR3 is TGTGCCAGCAGTACAGGGAATGGCTACACCTTC. This codes for CASSTGNGYTF. This chain links TRBV27 with TRBJ1-2; maybe TRBD1 (6 bases). V was pared by 5 bases and J by 6 bases, with 7 bases between. Germline CDR1 is MNHEY and CDR2 is SMNVEV (reference sequence). The CDR3 covers 11 residues.

This chain uses TRBV6-5 with TRBJ2-3; D is possibly TRBD2 (6 bases). CDR1 MNHEY and CDR2 SVGAGI come from the germline V gene. Deletions cut 4 bases from V and 0 bases from J, with 14 bases between. The CDR3 is 16 amino acids. The CDR3 loop reads CASSSSRGASTDTQYF. The DNA of the CDR3 is TGTGCCAGCAGTTCCTCGCGCGGGGCCAGCACAGATACGCAGTATTTT.

The CDR3 region is CASSAGDGANYGYTF. The CDR3 nucleotides read TGTGCCAGCAGCGCTGGAGACGGAGCTAACTATGGCTACACCTTC. The J gene is TRBJ1-2, the V gene TRBV9; D call uncertain. CDR3 length: 15 amino acids. The germline V gene encodes CDR1 SGDLS and CDR2 YYNGEE. Trimming took off 3 bases at V and 0 bases at J, with 12 bases between the two ends.

The DNA of the CDR3 is TGTGCCAGCAGCTTGATGGGGCGGAGCTCCTACAATGAGCAGTTCTTC. Protein product: CASSLMGRSSYNEQFF. This chain uses TRBV5-4 with TRBJ2-1; maybe TRBD1 (5 bases). CDR1 and CDR2 (germline): SGHNT, YYREEE (reference sequence). Trimming cost V 1 base and J 0 bases, with 11 bases left between them. The CDR3 spans 16 residues.

The genes are TRBV4-3 and TRBJ1-2; 8 bases map to TRBD1. This CDR3 region has 14 residues. The V and J ends lost 5 bases and 9 bases, in that order; junction bases with no gene match: 11. The germline V gene has CDR1 LGHNA and CDR2 YSLEER. The CDR3 loop reads CASSTGRGLSSYTF. The CDR3 DNA sequence: TGCGCCAGCAGCACGGGCAGGGGGCTAAGTAGCTACACCTTC.

J is TRBJ1-2 and V is TRBV19, with TRBD1 as a possible D gene (6 bases). Germline values: CDR1 LNHDA, CDR2 SQIVND (reference sequence). V shed 1 base and J shed 4 bases, with 13 bases lying between them. The CDR3 covers 15 residues. The CDR3 loop is CASSIGSGQIYGYTF. The CDR3 DNA reads TGTGCCAGTAGTATAGGATCAGGACAGATCTATGGCTACACCTTC. Full variable domain (remainder filled in from reference TRBV19 and TRBJ1-2): DGGITQSPKYLFRKEGQNVTLSCEQNLNHDAMYWYRQDPGQGLRLIYYSQIVNDFQKGDIAEGYSVSREKKESFPLTVTSAQKNPTAFYLCASSIGSGQIYGYTFGSGTRLTVV.